This T cell receptor (beta chain) is from a study of blood T cell repertoires in COVID-19 (dated by TCRdb to 2018 to 2021). Regarding the study in general: The collaborator samples originated in the United States, Italy and Spain and spanned the acute and convalescent phases of COVID-19. Subjects who had been exposed to COVID-19, were actively infected with it, or had recovered from it provided the deeply sampled blood TCRbeta repertoires that made up the dataset. Where available, HLA class I and class II types were taken from metadata supplied by the sample provider and were not determined by assay-based typing. Samples were obtained from the ongoing ImmuneRACE study (first 160 participants) and from 1,254 subjects provided by 6 global collaborators. The material from the prospective study consisted of cDNA or gDNA derived from T cells, B-cell-depleted T cells, or PBMCs. Sample metadata almost always included a de-identified subject ID, COVID-19 status, age in years and sex. The repertoires were released in a freely available public database meant as a resource for research on the immune response to SARS-CoV-2.

The V and J ends are trimmed by 6 bases and 8 bases, leaving 11 bases between them. Taken from cysteine to phenylalanine, the CDR3 has 12 residues. Of the read, only the CDR3 DNA is kept; its 36 bases are in frame from base 1. In the germline V gene, CDR1 corresponds to LGHNA and CDR2 to YNFKEQ. TCRbeta CDR3 regions were amplified from genomic DNA by means of the immunoSEQ Assay, a bias-controlled multiplex PCR. The authors processed their data as follows. Nucleated cell counts per sample were estimated from amplification of reference gene primers within the assay. Sequence reads were collapsed and filtered to measure the absolute abundance of every unique TCRbeta CDR3 rearrangement. For each sample, productive Simpson clonality was calculated as the square root of Simpson's diversity index across productive rearrangements. Drawn from immuneACCESS, this table holds only the in-frame rearrangements with V and J called that TCRdb kept. Clones are partly lost; checked studies trace under half to an unresolved V gene and leave the rest unexplained. V, J and clone size are those of that table, while D and trimming were read from the DNA. The sample contains roughly 220,000 clones, 70% to 85% of them found a single time. Together, the top ten hold approximately 1.2% of the sample.

In the prospective study, participants were 18 to 89 years old, resided in 24 geographic areas of the United States, and were enrolled through a virtual design. In the prospective study, cohorts were assigned on the basis of participant-reported clinical history obtained from a screening survey and a study questionnaire. In the prospective study, mobile phlebotomists collected whole blood, serum and a nasopharyngeal or oropharyngeal swab from each participant. Prospective study participants could optionally give additional blood draws and questionnaires over an approximately 2-month period. Before DNA extraction, blood samples from the prospective study were shipped at room temperature or frozen. The paper's findings and limits, for the study overall: The amount of clinical and demographic metadata varied by source and participant and was provided uncurated.

A note on this clone: What this receptor recognizes is not known. Per-base qualities were not stored, and no clone one base away is much larger.

The clonotype originates from a woman in her thirties or forties with acute COVID-19. Rearrangement joined TRBV4-2 to TRBJ2-1, with no confidently assigned D gene. Sequencing was done on a sample of PBMCs or T cells enriched from blood (not recorded which). The sequenced DNA: TGTGCCAGCAGTCGGGTTATCTATGAGCAGTTCTTC. This gives the protein CASSRVIYEQFF.